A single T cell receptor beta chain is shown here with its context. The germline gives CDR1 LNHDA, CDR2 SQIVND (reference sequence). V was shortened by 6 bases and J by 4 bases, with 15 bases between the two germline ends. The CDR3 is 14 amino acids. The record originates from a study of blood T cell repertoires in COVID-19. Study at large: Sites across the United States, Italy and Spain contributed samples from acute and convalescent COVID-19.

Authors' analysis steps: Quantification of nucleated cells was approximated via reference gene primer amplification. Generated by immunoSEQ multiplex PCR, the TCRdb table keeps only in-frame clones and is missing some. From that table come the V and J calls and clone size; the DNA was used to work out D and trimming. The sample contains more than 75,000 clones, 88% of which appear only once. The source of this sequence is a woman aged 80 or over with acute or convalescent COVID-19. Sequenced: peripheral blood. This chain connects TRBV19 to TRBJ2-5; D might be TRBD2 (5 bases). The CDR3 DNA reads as TGTGCCAGTAGGCGTAGGGTGGGGAGAGAGACCCAGTACTTC. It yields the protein CASRRRVGRETQYF.